Sequencing of this T cell receptor (beta chain) was carried out in a study of blood T cell repertoires in COVID-19. The CDR3 totals 16 residues. Germline V lookup: CDR1 SGHRS, CDR2 YFSETQ. V lost 4 bases to trimming and J lost 2 bases; unmatched junction nucleotides: 8. Sequencing used immunoSEQ multiplex PCR; TCRdb keeps in-frame clones, though not all of them. This table holds just over 250,000 clones, over 70% found once. Sequenced material: peripheral blood. This TCR derives from a woman in her 70s with COVID-19, enrolled during active disease. The chain uses TRBV5-1 and TRBJ2-2; 7 nucleotides line up with TRBD2. The CDR3 DNA sequence: TGCGCCAGCAGCGGGAGGGCTAGCCAAAACACCGGGGAGCTGTTTTTT. Amino acid sequence: CASSGRASQNTGELFF.